This record looks at one TCR beta chain sequence and its context. Its specificity is unknown. Trimming cost V 3 bases and J 4 bases, with 7 bases left between them. This CDR3 contains 13 residues. Profiled with immunoSEQ multiplex PCR; TCRdb holds only in-frame clones, not every one. Of around 45,000 clones detected, 75% to 85% appear once; the ten largest clones hold around 15%. The sample comes from a study of T cells in tumors after PD-1 blockade. The wider study: Excluded were patients with checkpoint blockade, immunosuppressants, or radiotherapy or other anti-cancer therapy within 4 weeks.

Study-level points and caveats: About 41% of tumor TCR clonotypes were also found in blood.

The receptor comes from a human donor with basal cell carcinoma. The specimen comprised PBMCs, sampled before anti-PD-1 treatment. The chain has TRBV12-3 or TRBV12-4 and TRBJ1-5; D is uncertain. DNA of the CDR3: TGTGCCAGCAGTTTTGGGCAGAATCAGCCCCAGCATTTT. Its protein is CASSFGQNQPQHF.